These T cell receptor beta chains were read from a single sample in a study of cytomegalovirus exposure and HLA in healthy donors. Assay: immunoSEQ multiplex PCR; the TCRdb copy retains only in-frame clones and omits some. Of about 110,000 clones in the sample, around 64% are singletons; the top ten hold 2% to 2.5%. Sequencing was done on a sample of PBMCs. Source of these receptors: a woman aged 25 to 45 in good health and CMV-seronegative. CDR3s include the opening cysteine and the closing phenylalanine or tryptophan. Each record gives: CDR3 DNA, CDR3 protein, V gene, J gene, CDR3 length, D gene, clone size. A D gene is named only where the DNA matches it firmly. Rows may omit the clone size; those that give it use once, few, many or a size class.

cdr3_nt: TGTGCCAGCAGGCCTGAAGGGGGGGCCTTTCGGACCCAGTACTTC
cdr3_aa: CASRPEGGAFRTQYF
v_call: TRBV6-5
j_call: TRBJ2-5
cdr3_length: 15
d_call: -
clone_size: few

cdr3_nt: TGTGCCAGCTTGAACGCGGGAGGGCCCGGTGAGCAGTTCTTC
cdr3_aa: CASLNAGGPGEQFF
v_call: TRBV11-2
j_call: TRBJ2-1
cdr3_length: 14
d_call: TRBD2
clone_size: -

cdr3_nt: TGTGCCAGCAGCCTGGGAGCTAACTATGGCTACACCTTC
cdr3_aa: CASSLGANYGYTF
v_call: TRBV7-9
j_call: TRBJ1-2
cdr3_length: 13
d_call: -
clone_size: few

cdr3_nt: TGTGCCAGCAGTGAGGGACAGGCCGACTCTGGAAACACCATATATTTT
cdr3_aa: CASSEGQADSGNTIYF
v_call: TRBV2
j_call: TRBJ1-3
cdr3_length: 16
d_call: TRBD1
clone_size: few

cdr3_nt: TGTGCCAGCAGCTTGGGAGGGGGCGTTGCAACTAATGAAAAACTGTTTTTT
cdr3_aa: CASSLGGGVATNEKLFF
v_call: TRBV5-4
j_call: TRBJ1-4
cdr3_length: 17
d_call: TRBD1
clone_size: -

cdr3_nt: TGTGCCAGCAGCTTAGGCGGGACTCCCTCTCTCTCCTACAATGAGCAGTTCTTC
cdr3_aa: CASSLGGTPSLSYNEQFF
v_call: TRBV11-2
j_call: TRBJ2-1
cdr3_length: 18
d_call: -
clone_size: once

cdr3_nt: TGTGCCAGCAGCTTAGAGGCTAGCCAGTACTACGAGCAGTACTTC
cdr3_aa: CASSLEASQYYEQYF
v_call: TRBV7-8
j_call: TRBJ2-7
cdr3_length: 15
d_call: -
clone_size: -

cdr3_nt: TGTGCCTGGAGTGGGGGCAGGAGTTTATGGTACTTC
cdr3_aa: CAWSGGRSLWYF
v_call: TRBV30
j_call: TRBJ2-7
cdr3_length: 12
d_call: -
clone_size: -

cdr3_nt: TGTGCCAGCAGTTACTTGGGTACGGGCGGGGAGCTGTTTTTT
cdr3_aa: CASSYLGTGGELFF
v_call: TRBV6-6
j_call: TRBJ2-2
cdr3_length: 14
d_call: -
clone_size: -

cdr3_nt: TGTGCCAGCAGTTACCTTACAGGGGACAATGAGCAGTTCTTC
cdr3_aa: CASSYLTGDNEQFF
v_call: TRBV5-6
j_call: TRBJ2-1
cdr3_length: 14
d_call: TRBD1
clone_size: few

cdr3_nt: TGTGCCAGCAGCGCAGGCCCTAGCGGGTTCAATGAGCAGTTCTTC
cdr3_aa: CASSAGPSGFNEQFF
v_call: TRBV9
j_call: TRBJ2-1
cdr3_length: 15
d_call: TRBD2
clone_size: -

cdr3_nt: TGTGCCAGCAGCTTCCCCGGGAGCGGGATCACAGATACGCAGTATTTT
cdr3_aa: CASSFPGSGITDTQYF
v_call: TRBV7-2
j_call: TRBJ2-3
cdr3_length: 16
d_call: TRBD2
clone_size: -

cdr3_nt: TGTGCCAGCAGCCACTGGGACAAAAATTCACCCCTCCACTTT
cdr3_aa: CASSHWDKNSPLHF
v_call: TRBV28
j_call: TRBJ1-6
cdr3_length: 14
d_call: -
clone_size: -

cdr3_nt: TGTGCCAGCAGTGATCCAGCGGAGGCCGACTACGAGCAGTACTTC
cdr3_aa: CASSDPAEADYEQYF
v_call: TRBV2
j_call: TRBJ2-7
cdr3_length: 15
d_call: -
clone_size: -

cdr3_nt: TGTGCCAGCAGTTACGAGGGACTAGCCTACAATGAGCAGTTCTTC
cdr3_aa: CASSYEGLAYNEQFF
v_call: TRBV6-5
j_call: TRBJ2-1
cdr3_length: 15
d_call: TRBD2
clone_size: few

cdr3_nt: TGCGCCAGCAGCTTGGGAGCGGGCCCCTCCCAAGAGACCCAGTACTTC
cdr3_aa: CASSLGAGPSQETQYF
v_call: TRBV5-1
j_call: TRBJ2-5
cdr3_length: 16
d_call: -
clone_size: -

cdr3_nt: TGTGCCAGCAGCTTACGGGGGACAGAAGGGTACGAGCAGTACTTC
cdr3_aa: CASSLRGTEGYEQYF
v_call: TRBV13
j_call: TRBJ2-7
cdr3_length: 15
d_call: -
clone_size: -

cdr3_nt: TGTGCCAGCAAAAGACAGGGGGGTCAAGAGACCCAGTACTTC
cdr3_aa: CASKRQGGQETQYF
v_call: TRBV2
j_call: TRBJ2-5
cdr3_length: 14
d_call: TRBD1
clone_size: -

cdr3_nt: TGTGCCATCAGTGAGACTAGCGGGATCACCGGGGAGCTGTTTTTT
cdr3_aa: CAISETSGITGELFF
v_call: TRBV10-3
j_call: TRBJ2-2
cdr3_length: 15
d_call: TRBD2
clone_size: -

cdr3_nt: TGTGCCAGCAGCCAAGATTTGCGGGCAGACTATGGCTACACCTTC
cdr3_aa: CASSQDLRADYGYTF
v_call: TRBV14
j_call: TRBJ1-2
cdr3_length: 15
d_call: -
clone_size: -

cdr3_nt: TGTGCCAGCAGTCGGGACAGCAAAGAGACCCAGTACTTC
cdr3_aa: CASSRDSKETQYF
v_call: TRBV2
j_call: TRBJ2-5
cdr3_length: 13
d_call: TRBD1
clone_size: -

cdr3_nt: TGTGCCAGTAGTATGGGACAGGGGGGAGGCAATCAGCCCCAGCATTTT
cdr3_aa: CASSMGQGGGNQPQHF
v_call: TRBV19
j_call: TRBJ1-5
cdr3_length: 16
d_call: TRBD1
clone_size: -

cdr3_nt: TGTGCCAGCAAGAAAAGAGAGTCTCTAAGCGAGCAGTACTTC
cdr3_aa: CASKKRESLSEQYF
v_call: TRBV6-5
j_call: TRBJ2-7
cdr3_length: 14
d_call: -
clone_size: -

cdr3_nt: TGCAGTGCCACAGGGAATCAGCCCCAGCATTTT
cdr3_aa: CSATGNQPQHF
v_call: TRBV20-1
j_call: TRBJ1-5
cdr3_length: 11
d_call: -
clone_size: few

cdr3_nt: TGTGCCAGCAGCTTAGCCCCTAGCGGGAGGGCCTACAATGAGCAGTTCTTC
cdr3_aa: CASSLAPSGRAYNEQFF
v_call: TRBV7-2
j_call: TRBJ2-1
cdr3_length: 17
d_call: TRBD2
clone_size: -

cdr3_nt: TGTGCCAGCAGCTTAGCGGGGGACACCGGGGAGCTGTTTTTT
cdr3_aa: CASSLAGDTGELFF
v_call: TRBV7-3
j_call: TRBJ2-2
cdr3_length: 14
d_call: TRBD2
clone_size: -

cdr3_nt: TGTGCCAGTACCCTCCTCGGGGGAGGGATTCAGCCCCAGCATTTT
cdr3_aa: CASTLLGGGIQPQHF
v_call: TRBV19
j_call: TRBJ1-5
cdr3_length: 15
d_call: -
clone_size: -

cdr3_nt: TGTGCCAGCAGTTTAAAACAGAAGTATAATTCACCCCTCCACTTT
cdr3_aa: CASSLKQKYNSPLHF
v_call: TRBV28
j_call: TRBJ1-6
cdr3_length: 15
d_call: -
clone_size: -

cdr3_nt: TGTGCCTGGAGAACGACAAAGGGACATATGGGCTACACCTTC
cdr3_aa: CAWRTTKGHMGYTF
v_call: TRBV30
j_call: TRBJ1-2
cdr3_length: 14
d_call: -
clone_size: -

cdr3_nt: TGTGCCAGCAGTTTCGCCAGAGGAAGAGGCTCCTACGAGCAGTACTTC
cdr3_aa: CASSFARGRGSYEQYF
v_call: TRBV28
j_call: TRBJ2-7
cdr3_length: 16
d_call: -
clone_size: -

cdr3_nt: TGTGCCAGCAGCTCCGAAGGGGAGGCAGATACGCAGTATTTT
cdr3_aa: CASSSEGEADTQYF
v_call: TRBV9
j_call: TRBJ2-3
cdr3_length: 14
d_call: -
clone_size: -

cdr3_nt: TGCGCCAGCAGCTTCCAGGGGGTTAACACTGAAGCTTTCTTT
cdr3_aa: CASSFQGVNTEAFF
v_call: TRBV5-1
j_call: TRBJ1-1
cdr3_length: 14
d_call: TRBD1
clone_size: -

cdr3_nt: TGCGCCAGCAGTGAGTCCCGACAGGGGATCTATGGCTACACCTTC
cdr3_aa: CASSESRQGIYGYTF
v_call: TRBV10-2
j_call: TRBJ1-2
cdr3_length: 15
d_call: TRBD1
clone_size: -

cdr3_nt: TGTGCCAGCAGTATAGAAGGGACAGGGACGGGAGAAAAACTGTTTTTT
cdr3_aa: CASSIEGTGTGEKLFF
v_call: TRBV2
j_call: TRBJ1-4
cdr3_length: 16
d_call: TRBD1
clone_size: -

cdr3_nt: TGTGCCAGCAGTAAAGGGACAGAGCCTGGCTATGGCTACACCTTC
cdr3_aa: CASSKGTEPGYGYTF
v_call: TRBV6-1
j_call: TRBJ1-2
cdr3_length: 15
d_call: TRBD1
clone_size: few